This T cell receptor (beta chain) was identified during a study of CD8 T cells in ankylosing spondylitis. Worth noting for this clonotype: Its antigen remains unidentified.

Notes on the study in general: A subset of motif variants has previously been described in the synovial fluid and blood of reactive arthritis. A TCR beta motif made of several highly homologous variants seemed typical of ankylosing spondylitis blood. Reports say disease-linked clones showed up significantly more in matched ankylosing spondylitis synovial fluid.

Libraries for TCR beta were made by quantitative 5'-RACE with molecular barcodes. TCRdb redid the calling of the 5' RACE reads with MiXCR, one entry per CDR3 protein. The table records 290,000 or so distinct CDR3 sequences, less than 25% of them present only once. The CDR3 extends over 16 amino acids. The ends were cut back, 1 base at V and 0 bases at J, with 14 bases in the middle. Germline CDR1 and CDR2: SGHRS and YFSETQ. This clonotype was obtained from a female donor with ankylosing spondylitis or in good health (not recorded which). The sequencing input was blood, either unsorted or a sorted T cell fraction (not recorded which). This chain connects TRBV5-1 to TRBJ2-7, with D tentatively TRBD1 or TRBD2 (6 bases each). This chain's CDR3 is CASSLRGVASSYEQYF. The CDR3 nucleotides read TGCGCCAGCAGCTTGAGGGGGGTAGCAAGCTCCTACGAGCAGTACTTC.